Below, 32 T cell receptor beta chains from the same sample are listed, as sequenced in a study of T cells in Graves' hyperthyroidism and ophthalmopathy. The TCR beta CDR3 regions underwent amplification using RNA transcripts as the source. The HTBI primer set was used in a first-round RT-PCR of the TCR CDR3. TCRdb analysed the multiplex PCR reads with MiXCR anew, one entry per CDR3 protein. The sample has more than 250,000 distinct CDR3 sequences; approximately 14% are singletons. Sequenced: blood. These receptor sequences come from a woman aged 45-59 years with Graves' hyperthyroidism that later progressed to Graves' ophthalmopathy.

As regards this clonotype: Relative to the germline gene, one junction end is altered; a read error may explain this. The chain uses TRBV7-3 and TRBJ1-1, with 7 bases identical to TRBD1. The V gene's germline CDR1 is SGHTA and CDR2 FQGTGA. The CDR3 has 15 residues. The CDR3 reads CANSTQTGMNTEAFF. The CDR3 DNA follows: TGTGCCAACAGCACCCAGACAGGGATGAACACTGAAGCTTTCTTT. Full variable domain (remainder filled in from reference TRBV7-3 and TRBJ1-1): GAGVSQTPSNKVTEKGKYVELRCDPISGHTALYWYRQSLGQGPEFLIYFQGTGAADDSGLPNDRFFAVRPEGSVSTLKIQRTERGDSAVYLCANSTQTGMNTEAFFGQGTRLTVV.

This clonotype has ten or more counts. The genes are TRBV30 and TRBJ2-1; perhaps TRBD1 as D (6 bases). Germline CDR1 reads GTSNPN; CDR2 reads SVGIG (reference sequence). Trimming removed 0 bases at V and 14 bases at J, with 26 bases between. This CDR3 has 16 amino acids. CDR3 loop: CAWSVGNRDIIVEEFF. The CDR3 DNA follows: TGTGCCTGGAGTGTTGGAAACAGGGATATAATAGTAGAGGAGTTCTTC.

Ten or more counts support this clonotype. The CDR3 nucleotides are TGTGCCAGCAGTTTCCTGGGACTAGCGGGAGGCTCTAGCACAGATACGCAGTATTTT. This encodes CASSFLGLAGGSSTDTQYF. J is TRBJ2-3 and V is TRBV27, with 15 bases lining up with TRBD2. The germline V gene encodes CDR1 MNHEY and CDR2 SMNVEV (reference sequence). The CDR3 totals 19 residues. V lost 3 bases and J lost 0; bases outside the gene matches: 7.

This clonotype was seen at least ten times. The chain has TRBV5-5 and TRBJ2-7; D gene ambiguous. V was clipped by 7 bases and J by 5 bases, with 7 bases between them. CDR3 length equals 10 residues. Germline loops: CDR1 SGHKS, CDR2 YYEKEE (reference sequence). The chain's CDR3 is CASAEHEQYF. As DNA, the CDR3 is TGTGCCAGCGCTGAACACGAGCAGTACTTC.

This clonotype showed up many times. The rearrangement uses TRBV11-3 and TRBJ1-2; D call uncertain. The V end was cut by 4 bases, the J end by 4 bases, with 10 bases between. CDR1 and CDR2 from the germline V gene are SGHNT and YENEEA. This CDR3 is 13 amino acids long. Here the CDR3 reads CASSSPGGYGYTF. The CDR3 region has the DNA TGTGCCAGCAGCTCGCCGGGTGGCTATGGCTACACCTTC.

The V gene is TRBV12-5, the J gene TRBJ1-1, with D tentatively TRBD1 (5 bases). The germline gives CDR1 LGHNT, CDR2 FRNRAP. With 6 bases removed from V and 8 bases from J, the gap between germline ends came to 13 bases. This CDR3 has 12 amino acids. The CDR3 loop reads CASGLRTREAFF. The CDR3 DNA sequence: TGTGCTAGTGGCCTCAGGACAAGGGAAGCTTTCTTT.

There are many counts of this clonotype. The chain has TRBV10-3 and TRBJ1-2; D is unclear. The CDR3 consists of 15 residues. Germline V gene data show CDR1 as ENHRY and CDR2 as SYGVKD. The V gene lost 10 bases and the J gene lost 5 bases, with 23 bases spanning the gap. In DNA form, the CDR3 reads TGTGCCACCCACGGCACGGCAGGCGCGCCATATGGCTACACCTTC. Protein sequence: CATHGTAGAPYGYTF.

This clonotype was found many times. This chain joins TRBV18 and TRBJ2-5, with D perhaps given as TRBD1 or TRBD2 (5 bases each). This CDR3 is built from 16 residues. Trimming took off 3 bases at V and 1 base at J, with 15 bases between the two ends. Per the germline V gene, CDR1 is KGHSH and CDR2 is LQKENI. CDR3 sequence reads: CASSPHVRGPQETQYF. The CDR3 DNA reads as TGTGCCAGCTCACCCCATGTGAGGGGTCCCCAAGAGACCCAGTACTTC.

As concerns this clonotype: One junction end disagrees with the germline gene, perhaps due to a read error. V and J are TRBV10-3 and TRBJ1-5; TRBD1 agrees at 8 bases. This CDR3 region has 15 residues. Germline CDR1 ENHRY, CDR2 SYGVKD. DNA of the CDR3: TGTGCCACCAGTGGGGAGGCAGGGGGCGGTCAGCCCCAGCATTTT. Its translation: CATSGEAGGGQPQHF.

In its sample, this clonotype was seen a few times. V usage is TRBV29-1 and J usage is TRBJ2-1, with 8 bases lining up with TRBD1. The CDR3 is made up of 11 amino acids. The trim removed 6 bases at V and 7 bases at J, leaving 2 bases unmatched. Germline V gene data show CDR1 as SQVTM and CDR2 as ANQGSEA. CDR3 residues: CSVGQGNEQFF. DNA of the CDR3: TGCAGCGTAGGACAGGGAAATGAGCAGTTCTTC.

This clonotype was found a few times. The chain is built from TRBV14 and TRBJ2-2, with 11 bases identical to TRBD2. The CDR3 consists of 15 residues. Per germline, CDR1 SGHDN and CDR2 FVKESK. The V segment lost 4 bases and the J segment 7 bases; nucleotides outside the gene matches: 5. The CDR3 here is CASSPLAGGIGELFF. In DNA form, the CDR3 reads TGTGCCAGCAGCCCGCTAGCGGGAGGAATCGGGGAGCTGTTTTTT.

As to this clonotype: A much larger clone differs by one base, so this may be a read error. The chain has TRBV6-5 and TRBJ1-2; D might be TRBD1 (5 bases). The CDR3 is 15 residues long. The germline gives CDR1 MNHEY, CDR2 SVGAGI. CDR3 DNA sequence: TGTGCCAACAGTTACTCGGGGCGGCCGATCTATGGCTACACCTTC. Translated, it gives CANSYSGRPIYGYTF.

This clonotype has at least ten counts. CDR3 DNA: TGTGCCACCAGCACGCCTAGCGGGATGTATGATACGCAGTATTTT. This sequence encodes CATSTPSGMYDTQYF. V is TRBV24-1 and J is TRBJ2-3; 9 nucleotides agree with TRBD2. Losses at the gene ends were 7 bases for V and 6 bases for J; bases not matched to a gene: 10. Germline V CDR1 and CDR2: KGHDR, SFDVKD. This CDR3 comprises 15 residues.

The V gene is TRBV15, the J gene TRBJ2-3; no firm D call. Germline V gene data show CDR1 as LNHNV and CDR2 as YYDKDF (reference sequence). CDR3 length equals 15 residues. V gave up 0 bases and J gave up 2 bases, with 9 bases separating them. This chain's CDR3 is CATSRDLAPTDTQYF. In nucleotides, the CDR3 is TGTGCCACCAGCAGAGATCTTGCTCCCACAGATACGCAGTATTTT.

This clonotype showed up many times. The rearrangement joins TRBV20-1 to TRBJ2-3; 13 bases are a match to TRBD2. The CDR3 length is 17 residues. CDR1 and CDR2 from the germline V gene are DFQATT and SNEGSKA (reference sequence). The trim removed 4 bases at V and 1 base at J, leaving 8 bases unmatched. The DNA of the CDR3 is TGCAGTGCTAAGACTAGCGGGAGGTTCGGGGGCACAGATACGCAGTATTTT. Its protein product is CSAKTSGRFGGTDTQYF.

Regarding this clonotype: One base away lies a much larger clone, so this may be a sequencing read error. The gene calls are TRBV2 and TRBJ2-2; no clear D. Germline loops: CDR1 SNHLY, CDR2 FYNNEI. This CDR3 contains 14 residues. The CDR3 loop is CTSHETSNTGELFF. In DNA form, the CDR3 reads TGTACCAGCCACGAGACTTCGAACACCGGGGAGCTGTTTTTT.

This clonotype was detected many times. The chain carries TRBV6-1 and TRBJ2-4, with 7 bases matching TRBD1. Trimming took 6 bases from V and 8 from J; bases not matched to a gene: 4. Germline values: CDR1 MNHNS, CDR2 SASEGT. The CDR3 sequence is 12 residues long. CDR3 in amino acids: CASRLQGYIQYF. The CDR3 nucleotides are TGTGCCAGCAGACTACAGGGGTACATTCAGTACTTC.

This clonotype was picked up many times. The V and J genes are TRBV20-1 and TRBJ2-7; D is possibly TRBD1 or TRBD2 (5 bases each). The germline V and J ends were trimmed by 6 bases and 4 bases, with 19 bases remaining between them. Germline CDR1 DFQATT, CDR2 SNEGSKA (reference sequence). The CDR3 spans 14 residues. The CDR3 is CSAEDWGSRYEQYF. CDR3 nucleotide sequence: TGCAGTGCCGAAGACTGGGGGAGTAGATACGAGCAGTACTTC.

The rearrangement joins TRBV20-1 to TRBJ1-1; no definite D call. This CDR3 is built from 17 residues. Germline CDR1 is DFQATT and CDR2 is SNEGSKA (reference sequence). Trimming pared 3 bases from V and 6 bases from J, leaving 26 bases between. The DNA for the CDR3 is TGCAGTGCTAGTAATATGGTGTGGGCGGGGAACATCGCTGAAGCTTTCTTT. Translating gives CSASNMVWAGNIAEAFF.

This clonotype was seen many times. This chain uses TRBV28 with TRBJ1-5; D remains ambiguous. This CDR3 spans 13 amino acids. The ends were cut back, 5 bases at V and 0 bases at J, with 5 bases in the middle. CDR1 is MDHEN and CDR2 is SYDVKM in the germline V gene. The CDR3 nucleotides are TGTGCCAGCAGTCGCCCTAGCAATCAGCCCCAGCATTTT. This translates into CASSRPSNQPQHF.

This clonotype was detected many times. This chain connects TRBV5-5 to TRBJ2-5; unclear D gene. V was trimmed by 4 bases and J by 2 bases, leaving 15 bases between them. CDR3 length: 15 amino acids. Germline loops: CDR1 SGHKS, CDR2 YYEKEE (reference sequence). The CDR3 region has the DNA TGTGCCAGCAGCCTTGCTGGGTACAGACAAGAGACCCAGTACTTC. It encodes CASSLAGYRQETQYF.

This chain connects TRBV5-1 to TRBJ2-1, with unresolved D. Per germline, CDR1 SGHRS and CDR2 YFSETQ. Deletions cut 3 bases from V and 2 bases from J, with 12 bases between. This CDR3 has 15 amino acids. CDR3 DNA: TGCGCCAGCAGCTCGGACGGCGAAACCTACAATGAGCAGTTCTTC. Its translation: CASSSDGETYNEQFF. The full variable domain, its missing parts supplied by reference TRBV5-1 and TRBJ2-1, is KAGVTQTPRYLIKTRGQQVTLSCSPISGHRSVSWYQQTPGQGLQFLFEYFSETQRNKGNFPGRFSGRQFSNSRSEMNVSTLELGDSALYLCASSSDGETYNEQFFGPGTRLTVL.

This clonotype was recorded at least ten times. The chain joins TRBV28 to TRBJ2-4; D may be TRBD2 (5 bases). Trimming shortened V by 2 bases and J by 6 bases, and 14 bases separated the two germline ends. Germline V gene data show CDR1 as MDHEN and CDR2 as SYDVKM. This CDR3 is 15 amino acids long. For the CDR3, the DNA is TGTGCCAGCAGTTTAGGCCCGTCAGGAGGAAACATTCAGTACTTC. Protein: CASSLGPSGGNIQYF.

The genes are TRBV19 and TRBJ1-1; D might be TRBD1 (5 bases). This CDR3 is built from 15 residues. Trimming cost V 5 bases and J 6 bases, with 19 bases left between them. From germline, CDR1 is LNHDA and CDR2 SQIVND (reference sequence). This CDR3 is CASSDPKLGLAEAFF. In DNA form, the CDR3 reads TGTGCCAGTAGTGACCCCAAATTGGGACTCGCTGAAGCTTTCTTT. The full variable domain, completed using reference TRBV19 and TRBJ1-1, is DGGITQSPKYLFRKEGQNVTLSCEQNLNHDAMYWYRQDPGQGLRLIYYSQIVNDFQKGDIAEGYSVSREKKESFPLTVTSAQKNPTAFYLCASSDPKLGLAEAFFGQGTRLTVV.

This clonotype has ten or more counts. The genes are TRBV11-2 and TRBJ2-1, with D unresolved. Germline lookup yields CDR1 SGHAT and CDR2 FQNNGV. The CDR3 is 10 amino acids. V was cut by 0 bases and J by 9 bases, with 0 bases left in between. Here the CDR3 reads CASSLDEQFF. The CDR3 DNA sequence: TGTGCCAGCAGCTTAGATGAGCAGTTCTTC.

CDR3 in amino acids: CASSQASGSNNEQFF. The CDR3 DNA reads as TGTGCCAGCAGTCAGGCTAGCGGGAGCAACAATGAGCAGTTCTTC. V usage is TRBV2 and J usage is TRBJ2-1; TRBD2 matches 10 bases. There are 15 residues in the CDR3. From germline, CDR1 is SNHLY and CDR2 FYNNEI. Trimming took 5 bases from V and 5 from J; bases not matched to a gene: 6.

The V and J genes are TRBV20-1 and TRBJ1-2, with D tentatively TRBD1 (5 bases). CDR3 length equals 16 residues. With 0 bases removed from V and 5 bases from J, the gap between germline ends came to 19 bases. Germline V CDR1 and CDR2: DFQATT, SNEGSKA (reference sequence). In DNA, the CDR3 is TGCAGTGCTAGAGACCTAAATACGGGGGGTATTTATGGCTACACCTTC. Amino acid sequence: CSARDLNTGGIYGYTF.

The J gene is TRBJ2-5, the V gene TRBV6-2 or TRBV6-3, with 11 bases matching TRBD2. The CDR3 has 15 amino acids. The germline V gene encodes CDR1 MNHEY and CDR2 SVGEGT. Losses at the gene ends were 7 bases for V and 2 bases for J; bases not matched to a gene: 6. The DNA of the CDR3 is TGTGCCAGCAAGCTAGCGGGAGGTGGGCAAGAGACCCAGTACTTC. This sequence encodes CASKLAGGGQETQYF.

The chain carries TRBV15 and TRBJ1-4; TRBD1 might be the D (5 bases). Germline CDR1 LNHNV, CDR2 YYDKDF (reference sequence). V shed 1 base and J shed 7 bases, with 7 bases lying between them. The length of the CDR3 is 13 residues. CDR3 sequence (DNA): TGTGCCACCAGCAGAGTTGGGGCTGAAAAACTGTTTTTT. Translation: CATSRVGAEKLFF. The full variable domain, its missing parts supplied by reference TRBV15 and TRBJ1-4, is DAMVIQNPRYQVTQFGKPVTLSCSQTLNHNVMYWYQQKSSQAPKLLFHYYDKDFNNEADTPDNFQSRRPNTSFCFLDIRSPGLGDTAMYLCATSRVGAEKLFFGSGTQLSVL.

There are many counts of this clonotype. This rearrangement joins TRBV20-1 to TRBJ2-7, with D perhaps matching TRBD2 (5 bases). The V and J ends lost 3 bases and 0 bases respectively, with 15 bases between them. Germline V CDR1 and CDR2: DFQATT, SNEGSKA (reference sequence). The CDR3 totals 15 residues. CDR3 bases: TGCAGTGCTAGTGGGAGCGGAGGAGGCTCCTACGAGCAGTACTTC. Its protein product is CSASGSGGGSYEQYF.

This clonotype came up many times. The junction departs from the called germline gene at one end, perhaps through a read error. This sequence joins TRBV28 and TRBJ1-2; TRBD1 aligns across 9 bases. Germline CDR1 reads MDHEN; CDR2 reads SYDVKM. This CDR3 contains 13 residues. The CDR3 nucleotides are TGTGCCGGCAGACAGGGGGATAACTATGGCTACACCTTC. This gives the protein CAGRQGDNYGYTF.

This clonotype was observed at least ten times. The chain joins TRBV28 to TRBJ2-1, with D possibly TRBD2 on 6 matching bases. Trimming took 5 bases from V and 10 from J, leaving 9 bases between them. The germline gives CDR1 MDHEN, CDR2 SYDVKM. CDR3 length: 11 residues. CDR3 DNA: TGTGCCAGCAGTGCCCGGGGGGAGCAGTTCTTC. This translates into CASSARGEQFF.